The present T cell receptor beta chain was sequenced within a study of blood T cell repertoires in COVID-19. Study details: Acute-phase and convalescent COVID-19 samples originated in the United States, Italy and Spain.

Original processing methods: Amplification with reference gene primers provided the estimates of nucleated cell counts. Data came from immunoSEQ multiplex PCR; TCRdb stores just in-frame clones and leaves some out. That table gives V, J and clone size, and the DNA gave D and trimming. This table has more than 200,000 clones, around 86% appearing once. This CDR3 has 15 amino acids. V lost 3 bases and J lost 1, with 12 bases in between. CDR1 SGHTS and CDR2 YDEGEE come from the germline V gene. This chain joins TRBV5-8 and TRBJ2-3; perhaps TRBD2 as D (5 bases). The clonotype comes from a woman of 80 years or more with COVID-19, enrolled during active disease. The sequencing input was peripheral blood. CDR3 protein: CASSYSLGGTDTQYF. The DNA of the CDR3 is TGTGCCAGCAGCTACTCTTTGGGAGGCACAGATACGCAGTATTTT.